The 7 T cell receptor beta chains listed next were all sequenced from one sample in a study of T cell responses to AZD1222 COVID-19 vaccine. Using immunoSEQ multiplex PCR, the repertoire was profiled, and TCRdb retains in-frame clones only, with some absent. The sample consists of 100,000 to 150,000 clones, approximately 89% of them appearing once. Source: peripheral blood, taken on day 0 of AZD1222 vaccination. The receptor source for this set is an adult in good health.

CDR3 amino acids: CSARQGVLLFF. The CDR3 DNA reads TGCAGTGCTAGACAGGGCGTATTGCTTTTCTTT. V is TRBV20-1 and J is TRBJ1-1; weak D call: TRBD1 (5 bases). CDR3 size: 11 residues. Germline CDR1 is DFQATT and CDR2 is SNEGSKA (reference sequence). V was shortened by 2 bases and J by 13 bases, with 14 bases between the two germline ends.

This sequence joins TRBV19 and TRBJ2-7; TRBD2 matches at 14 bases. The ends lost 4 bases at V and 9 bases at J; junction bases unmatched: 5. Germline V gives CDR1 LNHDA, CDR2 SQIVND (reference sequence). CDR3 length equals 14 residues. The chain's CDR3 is CASSRGLAGDRQYF. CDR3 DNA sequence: TGTGCCAGTAGTAGGGGACTAGCGGGAGACAGGCAGTACTTC.

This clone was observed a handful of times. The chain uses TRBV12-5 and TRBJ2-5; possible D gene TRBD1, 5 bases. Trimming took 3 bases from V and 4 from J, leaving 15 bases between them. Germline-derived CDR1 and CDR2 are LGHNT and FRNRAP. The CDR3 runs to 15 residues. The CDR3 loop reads CASGLGLGARETQYF. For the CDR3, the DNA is TGTGCTAGTGGTTTAGGCCTTGGGGCGAGAGAGACCCAGTACTTC.

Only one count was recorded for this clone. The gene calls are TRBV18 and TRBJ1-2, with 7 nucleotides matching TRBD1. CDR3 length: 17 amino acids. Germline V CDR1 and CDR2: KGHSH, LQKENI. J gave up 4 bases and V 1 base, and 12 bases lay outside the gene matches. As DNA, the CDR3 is TGTGCCAGCTCACCACGGACCGGGACAGTGGAACGCTATGGCTACACCTTC. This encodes CASSPRTGTVERYGYTF.

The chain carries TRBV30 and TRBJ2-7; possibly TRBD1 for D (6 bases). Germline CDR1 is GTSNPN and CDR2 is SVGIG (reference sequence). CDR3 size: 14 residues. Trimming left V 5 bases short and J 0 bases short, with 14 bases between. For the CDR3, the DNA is TGTGCCTGGGGCAGGGGCCCCTACTCCTACGAGCAGTACTTC. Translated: CAWGRGPYSYEQYF.

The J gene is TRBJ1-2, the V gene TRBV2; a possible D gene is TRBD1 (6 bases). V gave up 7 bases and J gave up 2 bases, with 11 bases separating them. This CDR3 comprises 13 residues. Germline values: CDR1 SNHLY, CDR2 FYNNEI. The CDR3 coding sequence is TGTGCCAGCAAGGGACAATACAACTATGGCTACACCTTC. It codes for CASKGQYNYGYTF. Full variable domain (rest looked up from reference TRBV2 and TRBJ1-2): EPEVTQTPSHQVTQMGQEVILRCVPISNHLYFYWYRQILGQKVEFLVSFYNNEISEKSEIFDDQFSVERPDGSNFTLKIRSTKLEDSAMYFCASKGQYNYGYTFGSGTRLTVV.

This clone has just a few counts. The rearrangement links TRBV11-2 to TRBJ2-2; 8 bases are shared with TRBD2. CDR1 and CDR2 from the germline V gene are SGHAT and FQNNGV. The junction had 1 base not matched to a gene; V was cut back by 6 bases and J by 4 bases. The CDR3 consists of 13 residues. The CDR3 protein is CASRRGGTGELFF. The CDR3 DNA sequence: TGTGCCAGCAGACGGGGGGGCACCGGGGAGCTGTTTTTT.